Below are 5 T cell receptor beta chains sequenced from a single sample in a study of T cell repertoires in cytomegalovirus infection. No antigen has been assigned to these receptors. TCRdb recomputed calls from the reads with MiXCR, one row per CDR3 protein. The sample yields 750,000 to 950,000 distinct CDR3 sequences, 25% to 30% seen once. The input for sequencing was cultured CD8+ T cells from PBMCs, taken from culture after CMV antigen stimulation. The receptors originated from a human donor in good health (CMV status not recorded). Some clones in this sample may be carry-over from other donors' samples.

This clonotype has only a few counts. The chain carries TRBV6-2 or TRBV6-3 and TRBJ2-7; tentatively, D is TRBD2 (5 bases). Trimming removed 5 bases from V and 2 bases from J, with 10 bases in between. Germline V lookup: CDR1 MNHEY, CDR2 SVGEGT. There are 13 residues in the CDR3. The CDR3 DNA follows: TGTGCCAGCAGTGCGGGTGTTACCTACGAGCAGTACGTC. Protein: CASSAGVTYEQYV.

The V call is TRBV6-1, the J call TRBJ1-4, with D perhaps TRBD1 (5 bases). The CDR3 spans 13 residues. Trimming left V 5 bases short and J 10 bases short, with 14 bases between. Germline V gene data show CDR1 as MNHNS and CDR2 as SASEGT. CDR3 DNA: TGTGCCAGCAGTCCGGGGCCCGAGGGAAAACTGTTTTTT. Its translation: CASSPGPEGKLFF.

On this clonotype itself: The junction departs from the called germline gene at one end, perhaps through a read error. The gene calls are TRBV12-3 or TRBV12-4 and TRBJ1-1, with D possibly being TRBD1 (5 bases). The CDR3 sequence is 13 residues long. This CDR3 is CASSLRGNIEAFF. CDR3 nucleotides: TGTGCCAGCAGTTTAAGGGGAAACATTGAAGCTTTCTTT.

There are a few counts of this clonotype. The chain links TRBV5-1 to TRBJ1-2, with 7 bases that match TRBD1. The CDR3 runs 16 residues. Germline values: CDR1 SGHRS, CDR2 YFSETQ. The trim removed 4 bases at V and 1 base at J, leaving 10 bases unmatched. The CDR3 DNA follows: TGCGCCAGCAGCGGCCGGGACAGCTCCTTTAACTATGGCTACACCTTC. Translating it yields CASSGRDSSFNYGYTF.

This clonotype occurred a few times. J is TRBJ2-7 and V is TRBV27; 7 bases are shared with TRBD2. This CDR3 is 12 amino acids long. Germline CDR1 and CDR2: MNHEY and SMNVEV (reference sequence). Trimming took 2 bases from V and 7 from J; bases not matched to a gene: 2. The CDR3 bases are TGTGCCAGCAGTTTACCGGGGGGTGAGCAGTACTTC. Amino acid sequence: CASSLPGGEQYF.